These 18 T cell receptor beta chains originate from one sample sequenced in a study of blood T cell repertoires in COVID-19. Sequencing used immunoSEQ multiplex PCR; TCRdb keeps in-frame clones, though not all of them. The table has about 88,000 clones, approximately 89% seen once. Sequenced sample: peripheral blood. These receptor sequences come from an elderly man with acute or convalescent COVID-19.

In its sample, this clone was seen once. The chain has TRBV27 and TRBJ1-1; D uncertain. Trimming removed 3 bases from V and 3 bases from J, with 14 bases in between. The CDR3 is made up of 15 amino acids. CDR1 and CDR2 from the germline V gene are MNHEY and SMNVEV (reference sequence). The CDR3 DNA reads TGTGCCAGCAGTTTCTCCCCGGAGGGCCACACTGAAGCTTTCTTT. This translates into CASSFSPEGHTEAFF.

This rearrangement joins TRBV7-3 to TRBJ2-5, with 8 bases fitting TRBD2. There are 17 residues in the CDR3. V was clipped by 3 bases and J by 5 bases; unmatched bases: 14. The germline V gene encodes CDR1 SGHTA and CDR2 FQGTGA. The CDR3 spells CASSLSSGMGSGETQYF. The CDR3 DNA follows: TGTGCCAGCAGCTTGAGTAGCGGGATGGGGTCCGGGGAGACCCAGTACTTC.

This sequence joins TRBV19 and TRBJ1-1, with 7 positions matching TRBD1. Germline CDR1 reads LNHDA; CDR2 reads SQIVND (reference sequence). There are 15 residues in the CDR3. V was clipped by 1 base and J by 6 bases; unmatched bases: 8. CDR3 bases: TGTGCCAGTAGTATAGGCCAGGGGGGAACAGCTGAAGCTTTCTTT. The encoded protein is CASSIGQGGTAEAFF.

The gene calls are TRBV10-3 and TRBJ1-1; 8 nucleotides match TRBD1. Germline V gives CDR1 ENHRY, CDR2 SYGVKD. This CDR3 comprises 13 residues. V lost 7 bases and J lost 4; bases outside the gene matches: 5. This CDR3 is CAITVDRGTEAFF. CDR3 nucleotide sequence: TGTGCCATCACCGTCGACAGGGGCACTGAAGCTTTCTTT.

The rearrangement uses TRBV9 and TRBJ2-7, with 9 bases identical to TRBD1. V was clipped by 3 bases and J by 0 bases; unmatched bases: 4. Germline assignment: CDR1 SGDLS and CDR2 YYNGEE. There are 15 residues in the CDR3. This CDR3 reads CASSAGTGISYEQYF. CDR3 nucleotide sequence: TGTGCCAGCAGCGCAGGGACAGGGATCTCCTACGAGCAGTACTTC.

This clone appeared a few times. The V call is TRBV5-1, the J call TRBJ2-5; 8 nucleotides match TRBD1. The germline V gene encodes CDR1 SGHRS and CDR2 YFSETQ. Germline trimming cut 4 bases from V and 5 bases from J; bases unmatched to any gene: 10. The CDR3 is 15 residues long. CDR3 protein: CASSTRTGSAETQYF. The CDR3 coding sequence is TGCGCCAGCAGCACGAGGACAGGGAGTGCGGAGACCCAGTACTTC.

The J gene is TRBJ1-5, the V gene TRBV15; TRBD1 might be the D (5 bases). The CDR3 is 15 residues long. Trimming left V 0 bases short and J 6 bases short, with 12 bases between. CDR1 LNHNV and CDR2 YYDKDF come from the germline V gene (reference sequence). The CDR3 DNA sequence: TGTGCCACCAGCAGAGATTTGGGGGGGAGTCAGCCCCAGCATTTT. Residues: CATSRDLGGSQPQHF.

This chain uses TRBV28 with TRBJ1-5, with D possibly matching TRBD1 (5 bases). This CDR3 region has 16 residues. Looked up from germline, CDR1 is MDHEN and CDR2 is SYDVKM. V shed 3 bases and J shed 0 bases, with 12 bases lying between them. The CDR3 nucleotides read TGTGCCAGCAGTTTCCTCCAGGGATATAGCAATCAGCCCCAGCATTTT. Its translation: CASSFLQGYSNQPQHF.

V is TRBV6-5 and J is TRBJ1-1; 8 nucleotides agree with TRBD1. Per germline, CDR1 MNHEY and CDR2 SVGAGI. This CDR3 region has 14 residues. V shed 6 bases and J 5 bases; nucleotides not matched to a gene: 8. CDR3 DNA: TGTGCCAGCAGAGAGACAGGGGAAGGGACTGAAGCTTTCTTT. As protein: CASRETGEGTEAFF.

The chain carries TRBV18 and TRBJ1-2; 9 bases match TRBD1. J gave up 5 bases and V 0 bases, and 7 bases lay outside the gene matches. This CDR3 region has 16 residues. Germline lookup yields CDR1 KGHSH and CDR2 LQKENI. The CDR3 protein is CASSPPRVGTGYGYTF. The CDR3 nucleotides read TGTGCCAGCTCACCACCGAGGGTGGGGACAGGGTATGGCTACACCTTC.

The V and J genes are TRBV6-5 and TRBJ2-7, with D maybe TRBD1 (5 bases). The germline V gene encodes CDR1 MNHEY and CDR2 SVGAGI. This CDR3 is built from 14 residues. V lost 8 bases and J lost 6, with 20 bases in between. Written as DNA, the CDR3 is TGTGCCAGCTCATGGTCCAGGACAACGAGCGAGCAGTACTTC. Translated, it gives CASSWSRTTSEQYF.

V gene TRBV5-5 combines with J gene TRBJ2-7; TRBD1 matches 10 bases. The CDR3 runs to 15 residues. V lost 0 bases and J lost 4; bases outside the gene matches: 4. CDR1 SGHKS and CDR2 YYEKEE come from the germline V gene (reference sequence). This chain's CDR3 is CASSLAPGQGYEQYF. The DNA for the CDR3 is TGTGCCAGCAGCTTGGCCCCGGGACAGGGGTACGAGCAGTACTTC.

This rearrangement joins TRBV28 to TRBJ1-2; 11 bases agree with TRBD1. J was trimmed by 7 bases and V by 6 bases; bases with no gene match: 10. This CDR3 has 15 amino acids. Germline V lookup: CDR1 MDHEN, CDR2 SYDVKM. The CDR3 loop reads CASRPGQGAIVGYTF. The CDR3, as DNA: TGTGCCAGCAGACCCGGACAGGGGGCGATTGTTGGCTACACCTTC.

The chain joins TRBV3-1 (or the pseudogene TRBV3-2) to TRBJ2-1; maybe TRBD2 (6 bases). V was pared by 4 bases and J by 2 bases, with 15 bases between. Germline CDR1 and CDR2: LGHDT and YNNKEL (reference sequence). This CDR3 contains 16 residues. The CDR3, as DNA: TGTGCCAGCAGCCTTGAGCGGACTACAACCTACAATGAGCAGTTCTTC. It is translated as CASSLERTTTYNEQFF.

In this sample, this clone turned up a few times. The rearrangement uses TRBV5-1 and TRBJ2-5; no reliable D call. The germline CDR1 and CDR2 sequences are SGHRS and YFSETQ. Trimming left V 2 bases short and J 5 bases short, with 13 bases between. The CDR3 spans 14 residues. DNA of the CDR3: TGCGCCAGCAGCTTAGGTCCGGGTGGGGAGACCCAGTACTTC. Its translation: CASSLGPGGETQYF.

The V gene is TRBV18, the J gene TRBJ2-2; 10 bases agree with TRBD1. CDR1 and CDR2 (germline): KGHSH, LQKENI. V gave up 0 bases and J gave up 0 bases; unmatched junction bases: 1. The CDR3 runs to 17 residues. The CDR3 DNA reads as TGTGCCAGCTCACCACCTGGGACAGGGGCGAACACCGGGGAGCTGTTTTTT. It codes for CASSPPGTGANTGELFF. Based on the CDR3 plus reference TRBV18 and TRBJ2-2, the full variable domain is NAGVMQNPRHLVRRRGQEARLRCSPMKGHSHVYWYRQLPEEGLKFMVYLQKENIIDESGMPKERFSAEFPKEGPSILRIQQVVRGDSAAYFCASSPPGTGANTGELFFGEGSRLTVL.

The chain couples TRBV4-1 to TRBJ2-5, with a tentative D call TRBD2 (5 bases). Per germline, CDR1 MGHRA and CDR2 YSYEKL. The V and J ends lost 4 bases and 2 bases respectively, with 14 bases between them. The CDR3 is 15 residues long. CDR3 sequence reads: CASSPSGLLQETQYF. CDR3 sequence (DNA): TGCGCCAGCAGCCCGAGCGGCCTCCTTCAAGAGACCCAGTACTTC.

V usage is TRBV7-4 and J usage is TRBJ1-5; 8 bases agree with TRBD1. The CDR3 contains 19 residues. With 4 bases clipped from V and 5 bases from J, the junction kept 19 bases outside the gene matches. Germline CDR1 and CDR2: SGHVT and SQSDAQ. The CDR3 protein is CASSSHGTGFGVIDQPQHF. The CDR3 DNA reads TGTGCCAGCAGCTCACACGGGACAGGTTTTGGGGTAATCGATCAGCCCCAGCATTTT. The variable domain in full, completed from reference TRBV7-4 and TRBJ1-5, reads GAGVSQSPRYKVAKRGRDVALRCDSISGHVTLYWYRQTLGQGSEVLTYSQSDAQRDKSGRPSGRFSAERPERSVSTLKIQRTEQGDSAVYLCASSSHGTGFGVIDQPQHFGDGTRLSIL.